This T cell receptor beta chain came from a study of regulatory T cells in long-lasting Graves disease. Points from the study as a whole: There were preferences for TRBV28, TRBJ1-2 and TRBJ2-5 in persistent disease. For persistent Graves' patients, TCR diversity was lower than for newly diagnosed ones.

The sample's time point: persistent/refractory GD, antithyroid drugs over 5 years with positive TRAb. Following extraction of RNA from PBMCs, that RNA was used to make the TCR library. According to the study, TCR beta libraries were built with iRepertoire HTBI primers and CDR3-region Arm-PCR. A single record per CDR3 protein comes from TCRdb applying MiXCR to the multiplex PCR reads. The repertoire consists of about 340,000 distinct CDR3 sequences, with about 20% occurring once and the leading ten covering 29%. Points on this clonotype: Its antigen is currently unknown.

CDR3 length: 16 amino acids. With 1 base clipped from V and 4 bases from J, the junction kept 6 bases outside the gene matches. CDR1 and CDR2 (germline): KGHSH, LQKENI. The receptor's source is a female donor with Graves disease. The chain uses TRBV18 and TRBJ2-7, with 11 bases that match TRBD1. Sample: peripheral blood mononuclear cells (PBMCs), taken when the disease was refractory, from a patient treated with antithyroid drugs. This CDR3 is CASSPRGQGGSYEQYF. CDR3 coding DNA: TGTGCCAGCTCACCACGGGGACAGGGGGGGTCTTACGAGCAGTACTTC.